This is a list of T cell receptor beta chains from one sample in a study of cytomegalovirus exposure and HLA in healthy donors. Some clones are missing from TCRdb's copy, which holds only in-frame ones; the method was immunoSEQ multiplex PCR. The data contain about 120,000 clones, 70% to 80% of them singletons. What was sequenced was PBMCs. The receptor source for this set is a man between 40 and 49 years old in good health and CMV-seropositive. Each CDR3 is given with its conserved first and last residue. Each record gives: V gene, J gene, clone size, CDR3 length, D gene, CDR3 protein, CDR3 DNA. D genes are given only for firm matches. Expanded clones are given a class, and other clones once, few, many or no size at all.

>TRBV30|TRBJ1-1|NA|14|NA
CAWSRNSRNTEAFF
TGTGCCTGGAGTAGAAACTCACGGAACACTGAAGCTTTCTTT
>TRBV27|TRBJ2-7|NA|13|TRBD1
CASSFGQGYEQYF
TGTGCCAGCAGTTTCGGACAGGGGTACGAGCAGTACTTC
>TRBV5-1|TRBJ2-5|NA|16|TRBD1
CASSLGPGQAQETQYF
TGCGCCAGCAGCTTGGGACCAGGACAGGCGCAAGAGACCCAGTACTTC
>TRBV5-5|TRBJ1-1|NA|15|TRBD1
CASDLNRQGAAEAFF
TGTGCCAGCGACTTAAACCGACAGGGTGCTGCTGAAGCTTTCTTT
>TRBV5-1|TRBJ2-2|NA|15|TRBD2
CASSLPGGYTGELFF
TGCGCCAGCAGCTTGCCGGGAGGGTACACCGGGGAGCTGTTTTTT
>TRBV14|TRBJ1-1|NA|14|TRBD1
CASSQLRQGSEAFF
TGTGCCAGCAGCCAACTTAGACAGGGGTCAGAAGCTTTCTTT
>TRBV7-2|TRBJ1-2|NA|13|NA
CASSLSGDYGYTF
TGTGCCAGCAGCTTATCCGGAGATTATGGCTACACCTTC
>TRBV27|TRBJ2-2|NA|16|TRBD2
CASSLGLAGGTGELFF
TGTGCCAGCAGTCTAGGACTAGCGGGGGGCACCGGGGAGCTGTTTTTT
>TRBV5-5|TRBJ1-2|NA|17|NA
CASSLGIGLRADYGYTF
TGTGCCAGCAGCTTGGGAATAGGCCTGAGGGCCGACTATGGCTACACCTTC
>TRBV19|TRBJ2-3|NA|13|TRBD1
CASFGQGQNTQYF
TGTGCCAGCTTTGGACAGGGACAAAATACGCAGTATTTT
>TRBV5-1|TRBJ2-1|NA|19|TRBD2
CASSLGLGGGSSGSREQFF
TGCGCCAGCAGCTTGGGTTTAGGAGGCGGGTCTAGCGGGAGTCGTGAGCAGTTCTTC
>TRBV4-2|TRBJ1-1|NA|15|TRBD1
CASSQRQGANTEAFF
TGTGCCAGCAGCCAGAGACAGGGGGCGAACACTGAAGCTTTCTTT
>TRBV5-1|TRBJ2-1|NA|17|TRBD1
CASSLFLRGRSYNEQFF
TGCGCCAGCAGTTTGTTTCTCAGGGGGCGTTCCTACAATGAGCAGTTCTTC
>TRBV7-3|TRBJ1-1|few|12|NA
CASSFQGTEAFF
TGTGCCAGCAGCTTTCAGGGCACTGAAGCTTTCTTT
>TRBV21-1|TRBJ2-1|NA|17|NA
CASSKDQNESRDREQFF
TGTGCCAGCAGCAAAGATCAGAACGAATCCCGGGACAGAGAGCAGTTCTTC
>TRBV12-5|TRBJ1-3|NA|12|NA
CASGLGSYTIYF
TGTGCTAGTGGTTTGGGCAGTTACACCATATATTTT
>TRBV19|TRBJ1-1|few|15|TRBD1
CASSIPDRGSPEAFF
TGTGCCAGTAGTATCCCGGACAGGGGGTCTCCGGAAGCTTTCTTT
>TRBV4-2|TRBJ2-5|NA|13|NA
CASSQENTWTQYF
TGTGCCAGCAGCCAAGAAAATACTTGGACCCAGTACTTC
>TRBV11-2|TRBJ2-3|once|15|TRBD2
CASSLLAGITDTQYF
TGTGCCAGCAGCTTGCTAGCGGGGATCACAGATACGCAGTATTTT
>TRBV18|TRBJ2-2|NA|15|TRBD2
CASSPTSANTGELFF
TGTGCCAGCTCACCAACTAGCGCTAACACCGGGGAGCTGTTTTTT
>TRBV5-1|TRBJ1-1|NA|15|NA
CASSSQTGPNTEAFF
TGCGCCAGCAGCTCCCAGACAGGCCCGAACACTGAAGCTTTCTTT
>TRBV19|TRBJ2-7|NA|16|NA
CASSPSGRDNSYEQYF
TGTGCCAGTAGTCCGTCAGGCCGGGACAACTCCTACGAGCAGTACTTC
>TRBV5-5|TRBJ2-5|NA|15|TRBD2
CASSLEGLAVETQYF
TGTGCCAGCAGCTTGGAGGGACTAGCGGTGGAGACCCAGTACTTC
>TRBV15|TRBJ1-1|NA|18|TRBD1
CATSRWTGAQLGNTEAFF
TGTGCCACCAGCAGGTGGACAGGGGCCCAACTAGGGAACACTGAAGCTTTCTTT
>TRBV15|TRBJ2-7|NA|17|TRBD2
CATSREGTSGTDYEQYF
TGTGCCACCAGCAGAGAGGGGACTAGCGGGACCGACTACGAGCAGTACTTC
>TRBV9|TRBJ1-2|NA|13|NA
CASSVDSGHGYTF
TGTGCCAGCAGCGTAGACTCAGGCCATGGCTACACCTTC
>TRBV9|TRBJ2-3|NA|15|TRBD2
CASSDLAGRADTQYF
TGTGCCAGCAGCGACCTAGCGGGAAGGGCAGATACGCAGTATTTT
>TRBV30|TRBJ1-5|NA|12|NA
CAWDSSNQPQHF
TGTGCCTGGGACTCTAGCAATCAGCCCCAGCATTTT
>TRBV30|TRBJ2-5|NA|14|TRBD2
CAWTPIGEGETQYF
TGTGCCTGGACCCCGATCGGGGAGGGAGAGACCCAGTACTTC
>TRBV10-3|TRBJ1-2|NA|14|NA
CAISVEGGGYGYTF
TGTGCCATCAGTGTGGAGGGGGGGGGATATGGCTACACCTTC
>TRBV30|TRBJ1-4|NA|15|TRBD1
CAWSSIDRDSEKLFF
TGTGCCTGGAGTTCCATCGACAGGGATTCCGAAAAACTGTTTTTT